This T cell receptor (beta chain) is drawn from a study of tumor-infiltrating lymphocytes in primary liver carcinoma. Study-wide results and limits: Tumor region pairs overlapped more than did tumor-adjacent and tumor-blood pairs.

This clonotype was observed a handful of times. Its cognate antigen is unknown. Co-extraction of RNA and DNA was performed on about 19-33 mg of unsorted bulk tissue. Every patient in the cohort had a primary liver carcinoma. That carcinoma was treated by surgical resection. The patients carried chronic HBV infection and had received no treatment. Each tumor had five separate regions sampled. Making TCR beta cDNA involved around 500 ng total RNA and a constant-region primer. Three nested multiplex PCR rounds, a slightly modified ARM-PCR method, built the TCR beta libraries. TCRdb reprocessed the multiplex PCR reads via MiXCR and lists one record per CDR3 protein. The sample has about 120,000 distinct CDR3 sequences, around two thirds seen once. Sequencing was performed on liver tumor tissue from sampling region 1. Subset indicated: tumor region T1, superior pole. This receptor was taken from an older woman with primary liver carcinoma and hepatitis B virus infection.

Written as DNA, the CDR3 is TGTGCCAGCAGTTTACAGGGGTGGGCTTTCTTT. Translation: CASSLQGWAFF. This chain connects TRBV28 to TRBJ1-1, with a tentative D call TRBD1 (6 bases). The V and J ends lost 2 bases and 11 bases respectively, with 9 bases between them. Germline-derived CDR1 and CDR2 are MDHEN and SYDVKM. The CDR3 has 11 amino acids.